Reported below is one T cell receptor (beta chain). What antigen it recognizes has not been identified. Base quality data are lacking; no much larger clone is found one base away. The data derive from a study of T cells after yellow fever vaccination (dated by TCRdb to between 2019 and 2020). For the wider study: Libraries from fractions with low cell numbers were prepared with the SMART-Seq v4 Ultra Low Input RNA kit. To track T-cell clones before and after primary and booster YFV17D yellow fever vaccination, bulk TCR alpha and beta repertoires were sequenced longitudinally. Two healthy male donors made up the cohort, one aged 18 to 30 years and the other aged 30 to 39 years. Blood samples were taken at several timepoints before and after primary and secondary immunization, and bulk PBMC replicates and cell subsets were isolated. What the work shows at the level of the full study, not this receptor alone: Computational filtering was needed because FACS-sorted repertoires could contain abundant contaminating clonotypes from the bulk population. After the booster, most clones that had expanded after primary vaccination were detected again (around 95% of CD4 and about 88% of CD8), suggesting broad maintenance of memory. Because the study included only two donors, the extent to which the findings can be generalized is limited. A small share of clonotypes was detected in both CD4 and CD8 compartments, with the overlap likely arising from convergent recombination. The secondary T-cell response was found to be weaker but faster than the primary response, with a peak reached on day 5 rather than on day 15.

TCR cDNA was synthesized by 5'RACE template switching, through which a universal primer site and unique molecular identifiers were introduced. Priming for cDNA synthesis came from both the TCR alpha and TCR beta constant segments. Library amplification used two PCR steps, and the second PCR step added sample barcodes and sequencing adapters. Libraries were sequenced on Illumina HiSeq 2500 (2x100 bp) or NovaSeq (2x150 bp). The original pipeline was this. MIGEC was used to demultiplex reads and collapse the reads into UMI consensus sequences, and MiXCR was used for V(D)J alignment. Using edgeR on replicate PBMC samples, clonotypes were called vaccine-responding if FDR was below 0.01 and the log2 fold change was above 5 up to day 15. Bulk clonotypes were assigned CD4 or CD8 identity according to which sequenced CD4 or CD8 repertoire held them at higher abundance. Starting from the raw public reads, TCRdb applied fastp trimming at Q25, assembled clones with MiXCR and retained in-frame beta chains. Rows are combined by CDR3 protein, so each entry shows the most common genes and DNA. TCRdb's processing, not the study's, gives the V and J calls here. Across this sample there are about 350,000 distinct CDR3 sequences, with around a tenth seen only once. The top ten constitute roughly 18% of the sample.

Read against the paper, the sample's treatment or condition label means: live attenuated yellow fever vaccine strain. At each blood-draw timepoint, two biological replicates of bulk PBMCs were obtained. PBMCs were isolated from peripheral blood using a standard Ficoll-Paque protocol. TriZol was used to extract RNA from bulk PBMCs, from CD4 and CD8 fractions, and from dextramer-positive and dextramer-negative fractions. From the cysteine through the phenylalanine, the CDR3 covers 14 amino acids. Only the CDR3 region is kept as DNA, spanning 42 bases read in frame from base 1. Cut back by 2 bases and 6 bases, the V and J ends lie 12 bases apart.

The TCR sequence derives from a man aged 18 to 35 who received the YFV17D yellow fever vaccine. Recombination connected TRBV12-3 or TRBV12-4 to TRBJ2-3; a tentative D call is TRBD2 (6 bases match). This specimen consisted of PBMCs, obtained on the day of the first yellow fever vaccination. The sequence in DNA is TGTGCCAGCAGTTTACGGGGGAGCATCGATACGCAGTATTTT. Translated, it gives CASSLRGSIDTQYF.